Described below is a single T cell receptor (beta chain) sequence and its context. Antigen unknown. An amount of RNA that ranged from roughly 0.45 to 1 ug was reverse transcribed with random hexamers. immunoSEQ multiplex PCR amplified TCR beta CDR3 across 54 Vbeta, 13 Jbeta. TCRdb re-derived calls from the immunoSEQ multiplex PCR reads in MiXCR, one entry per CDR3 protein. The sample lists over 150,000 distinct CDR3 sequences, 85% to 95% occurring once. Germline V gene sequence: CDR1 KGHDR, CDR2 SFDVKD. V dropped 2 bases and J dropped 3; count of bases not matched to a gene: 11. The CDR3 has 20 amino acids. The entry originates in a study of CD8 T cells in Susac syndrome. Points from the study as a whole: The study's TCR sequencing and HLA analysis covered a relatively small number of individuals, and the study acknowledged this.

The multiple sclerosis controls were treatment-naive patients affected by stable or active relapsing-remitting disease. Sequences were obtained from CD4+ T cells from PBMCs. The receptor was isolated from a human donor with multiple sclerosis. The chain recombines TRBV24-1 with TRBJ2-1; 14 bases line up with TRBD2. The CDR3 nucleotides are TGTGCCACCAGTGATTCGCGGCGGACTAGCGGGAGGCCCGACTACAATGAGCAGTTCTTC. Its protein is CATSDSRRTSGRPDYNEQFF.